These 27 T cell receptor beta chains came from one sample sequenced in a study of shared clonotypes between healthy human individuals. Generated by immunoSEQ multiplex PCR, the TCRdb table keeps only in-frame clones and is missing some. The table lists fewer than 500,000 clones, 60% to 80% of them singletons, with around 13% in the top ten. Sequencing was carried out using PBMCs. These receptors were taken from a woman between 35 and 50 years old in good health. Some clones in this sample may be carry-over from other donors' samples.

The gene calls are TRBV29-1 and TRBJ1-2, with a tentative D call TRBD1 (5 bases). Per germline, CDR1 SQVTM and CDR2 ANQGSEA. The V and J ends lost 7 bases and 7 bases respectively, with 19 bases between them. There are 13 residues in the CDR3. The CDR3 DNA follows: TGCAGCGCCGAAGGAGAAGGGACTATTGGCTACACCTTC. It specifies CSAEGEGTIGYTF.

The rearrangement joins TRBV30 to TRBJ2-3; D is unresolved. CDR1 and CDR2 (germline): GTSNPN, SVGIG (reference sequence). V lost 0 bases, J lost 6 bases, and 7 bases lay in between. This CDR3 has 12 amino acids. The CDR3 reads CAWSVTSDTQYF. The CDR3 DNA reads as TGTGCCTGGAGTGTAACATCCGATACGCAGTATTTT.

The chain couples TRBV5-6 to TRBJ1-4; tentatively, D is TRBD1 (6 bases). The CDR3 contains 13 residues. Germline CDR1 and CDR2: SGHDT and YYEEEE. Trimming removed 6 bases at V and 7 bases at J, with 13 bases between. CDR3 sequence: CASTRGAGEKLFF. For the CDR3, the DNA is TGTGCCAGCACGCGGGGGGCAGGTGAAAAACTGTTTTTT.

In this sample, this clone turned up once. This rearrangement joins TRBV15 to TRBJ2-6; D is perhaps TRBD1 (5 bases). Germline values: CDR1 LNHNV, CDR2 YYDKDF (reference sequence). Trimming stripped 7 bases from V and 2 bases from J, with 15 bases between. This CDR3 is built from 16 residues. CDR3: CATTLLRGTGANVLTF. Written as DNA, the CDR3 is TGTGCCACCACCCTACTTAGGGGTACTGGGGCCAACGTCCTGACTTTC.

The genes are TRBV2 and TRBJ1-4; 7 nucleotides align to TRBD1. The CDR3 length is 16 residues. Germline CDR1 and CDR2: SNHLY and FYNNEI. The J segment lost 4 bases and the V segment lost 8 bases, leaving 13 bases of the junction unmatched. The CDR3 DNA follows: TGTGCCAGCGCGTTTCCAAGGACAGGTGTTAATGAAAAACTGTTTTTT. This codes for CASAFPRTGVNEKLFF.

V is TRBV28 and J is TRBJ2-7; D assignment may be TRBD1 or TRBD2 (6 bases each). V was clipped by 6 bases and J by 2 bases, with 14 bases between them. Per the germline V gene, CDR1 is MDHEN and CDR2 is SYDVKM. There are 14 residues in the CDR3. The CDR3 region is CASRTGAATYEQYF. Here the CDR3 DNA reads TGTGCCAGCAGGACGGGGGCGGCTACCTACGAGCAGTACTTC.

The V and J genes are TRBV9 and TRBJ2-5, with a possible D match to TRBD2 (5 bases). The V gene lost 3 bases and the J gene lost 5 bases, with 14 bases spanning the gap. Germline loops: CDR1 SGDLS, CDR2 YYNGEE. CDR3 length equals 14 residues. The CDR3 protein is CASSGERASETQYF. For the CDR3, the DNA is TGTGCCAGCAGCGGCGAGAGGGCCTCCGAGACCCAGTACTTC. The full variable domain, completed using reference TRBV9 and TRBJ2-5, is DSGVTQTPKHLITATGQRVTLRCSPRSGDLSVYWYQQSLDQGLQFLIQYYNGEERAKGNILERFSAQQFPDLHSELNLSSLELGDSALYFCASSGERASETQYFGPGTRLLVL.

The J gene is TRBJ2-7, the V gene TRBV4-3; 9 bases align to TRBD1. Germline V lookup: CDR1 LGHNA, CDR2 YSLEER. The CDR3 spans 16 residues. V lost 0 bases to trimming and J lost 3 bases; unmatched junction nucleotides: 6. The CDR3 DNA reads TGCGCCAGCAGCCAAGACTCCGGACAGGGGCTCTACGAGCAGTACTTC. Its protein is CASSQDSGQGLYEQYF.

The V gene is TRBV29-1, the J gene TRBJ2-3; 11 bases map to TRBD2. Germline V gene data show CDR1 as SQVTM and CDR2 as ANQGSEA. CDR3 size: 15 residues. With V trimmed by 5 bases and J by 2 bases, 6 bases remained unmatched. CDR3 amino acids: CSVSGTSGFTDTQYF. CDR3 nucleotides: TGCAGCGTTTCAGGGACTAGCGGATTCACAGATACGCAGTATTTT.

V gene TRBV21-1 combines with J gene TRBJ2-3; TRBD1, the D gene given by the table, was not confirmed from the DNA. TRBV21-1 is a listed pseudogene. This CDR3 region has 14 residues. This chain's CDR3 is CASSHFGHVLTQYF. The DNA of the CDR3 is TGTGCCAGCAGCCATTTTGGACACGTCCTTACGCAGTATTTT.

CDR3 coding DNA: TGTGCCTGGAGTGGGGGACAGGGGGAGAGAAAACTGTTTTTT. Amino acids: CAWSGGQGERKLFF. The genes are TRBV30 and TRBJ1-4, with 11 bases identical to TRBD1. The CDR3 extends over 14 amino acids. After removal of 1 base from V and 10 bases from J, the junction contained 5 bases not matched to a gene. Germline-derived CDR1 and CDR2 are GTSNPN and SVGIG (reference sequence).

This chain links TRBV28 with TRBJ2-5; D assignment may be TRBD1 or TRBD2 (5 bases each). Per germline, CDR1 MDHEN and CDR2 SYDVKM. The CDR3 runs 14 residues. Trimming removed 6 bases from V and 1 base from J, with 12 bases in between. CDR3 in DNA: TGTGCCAGCAGAACAGGACTGGCCCAAGAGACCCAGTACTTC. Its protein product is CASRTGLAQETQYF.

This chain uses TRBV11-1 with TRBJ2-3; 11 bases fit TRBD2. Germline CDR1 SGHAT, CDR2 FQDESV (reference sequence). Trimming at V came to 5 bases and at J to 2 bases, leaving 6 bases not matched to a gene. The CDR3 spans 16 residues. CDR3 bases: TGTGCCAGCAGCGGCCGACTAGCGGGGTTCACAGATACGCAGTATTTT. This translates into CASSGRLAGFTDTQYF.

The V gene is TRBV27, the J gene TRBJ1-2; D not certain. V shed 3 bases and J shed 5 bases, with 13 bases lying between them. CDR3 length: 14 amino acids. The germline CDR1 and CDR2 sequences are MNHEY and SMNVEV (reference sequence). For the CDR3, the DNA is TGTGCCAGCAGTTTTAATAGCCTGACTTATGGCTACACCTTC. Amino acids: CASSFNSLTYGYTF.

A note on this clone: The same CDR3 can be traced to other DNA sequences in this sample. The J gene is TRBJ2-1, the V gene TRBV11-2; the match to TRBD2 covers 13 bases. This CDR3 is 15 amino acids long. Germline loops: CDR1 SGHAT, CDR2 FQNNGV. V lost 6 bases, J lost 12 bases, and 11 bases stayed unmatched. The DNA of the CDR3 is TGTGCCAGCAGTTTCGGGACTAGCGGGGCGAGTGGGCAGTTCTTC. Amino acids: CASSFGTSGASGQFF.

In this sample, this clone turned up once. The V gene is TRBV9, the J gene TRBJ2-1, with 7 bases fitting TRBD2. CDR3 length: 19 amino acids. Per the germline V gene, CDR1 is SGDLS and CDR2 is YYNGEE. V gave up 4 bases and J gave up 2 bases; unmatched junction bases: 18. The DNA for the CDR3 is TGTGCCAGCAGCCGGGCTGGGGGGGAGGGCCTAATGGCCTACAATGAGCAGTTCTTC. It yields the protein CASSRAGGEGLMAYNEQFF.

J is TRBJ1-2 and V is TRBV28, with unresolved D. The germline gives CDR1 MDHEN, CDR2 SYDVKM. The CDR3 is made up of 12 amino acids. With 2 bases removed from V and 4 bases from J, the gap between germline ends came to 5 bases. The CDR3 DNA reads TGTGCCAGCAGTTTAATAAGCTATGGCTACACCTTC. Protein sequence: CASSLISYGYTF.

The V gene is TRBV4-3, the J gene TRBJ1-4; no clear D. The germline gives CDR1 LGHNA, CDR2 YSLEER. The CDR3 sequence is 14 residues long. V was shortened by 0 bases and J by 3 bases, with 5 bases between the two germline ends. The DNA of the CDR3 is TGCGCCAGCAGCCAAGACAGGTCTAATGAAAAACTGTTTTTT. Translating gives CASSQDRSNEKLFF.

Note on this clone: A single base separates this from a much larger clone, so it may be a read error. This chain uses TRBV7-9 with TRBJ2-7; 9 nucleotides agree with TRBD2. Unmatched junction bases numbered 3, after V lost 1 base and J lost 2 bases. The CDR3 sequence is 15 residues long. Germline lookup yields CDR1 SEHNR and CDR2 FQNEAQ (reference sequence). CDR3 nucleotides: TGTGCCAGCAGCTTAGGGGCTAGCGGGGCCTACGAGCAGTACTTC. Protein: CASSLGASGAYEQYF.

The chain combines TRBV5-6 with TRBJ2-5; D call uncertain. Looked up from germline, CDR1 is SGHDT and CDR2 is YYEEEE. Trimming removed 6 bases from V and 0 bases from J, with 15 bases in between. The CDR3 has 15 amino acids. CDR3 loop: CASTSTPGHQETQYF. The DNA for the CDR3 is TGTGCCAGCACTTCAACACCGGGCCACCAAGAGACCCAGTACTTC.

This clone was detected only once. The same CDR3 arises from other DNA sequences in this sample as well. The chain links TRBV15 to TRBJ1-3; D is undetermined. Trimming took 0 bases from V and 0 from J, leaving 6 bases between them. CDR1 is LNHNV, CDR2 YYDKDF, per germline (reference sequence). There are 15 residues in the CDR3. CDR3 residues: CATSRDLGSGNTIYF. The DNA for the CDR3 is TGTGCCACCAGCAGAGATTTAGGCTCTGGAAACACCATATATTTT.

The chain uses TRBV2 and TRBJ1-2; TRBD1 is a possible D gene (5 bases). The V gene's germline CDR1 is SNHLY and CDR2 FYNNEI. The CDR3 sequence is 14 residues long. Deletions cut 6 bases from V and 8 bases from J, with 19 bases between. The CDR3 sequence: CASSRAVTPQGYTF. In nucleotides, the CDR3 is TGTGCCAGCAGCAGGGCGGTGACCCCACAAGGCTACACCTTC.

This clone was recorded at least ten times. V is TRBV5-4 and J is TRBJ2-7, with D possibly matching TRBD1 (6 bases). Trimming took 0 bases from V and 5 from J, leaving 12 bases between them. From germline, CDR1 is SGHNT and CDR2 YYREEE (reference sequence). This CDR3 comprises 14 residues. As DNA, the CDR3 is TGTGCCAGCAGCTTGGGGCAGGGGATGGACGAGCAGTACTTC. This gives the protein CASSLGQGMDEQYF.

The chain links TRBV28 to TRBJ2-5; D may be TRBD2 (5 bases). The end of the DNA aligns better with TRBJ2-7, so the J call may be wrong. This CDR3 has 15 amino acids. Germline assignment: CDR1 MDHEN and CDR2 SYDVKM. CDR3 in amino acids: CASSFLTKPPYEQYF. Here the CDR3 DNA reads TGTGCCAGCAGTTTCTTGACTAAACCGCCCTACGAGCAGTACTTC.

This clone was observed a single time. J is TRBJ2-3 and V is TRBV28; the match to TRBD2 covers 10 bases. There are 16 residues in the CDR3. Germline-derived CDR1 and CDR2 are MDHEN and SYDVKM. V shed 4 bases and J 4 bases; nucleotides not matched to a gene: 8. The CDR3 bases are TGTGCCAGCAGTTCCCAACTAGCGGGAAGACCAGATACGCAGTATTTT. It translates to CASSSQLAGRPDTQYF. Full variable domain (outside the CDR3, taken from reference TRBV28 and TRBJ2-3): DVKVTQSSRYLVKRTGEKVFLECVQDMDHENMFWYRQDPGLGLRLIYFSYDVKMKEKGDIPEGYSVSREKKERFSLILESASTNQTSMYLCASSSQLAGRPDTQYFGPGTRLTVL.

The CDR3 protein is CASSLTYRVQETQYF. The CDR3 nucleotides are TGTGCCAGCTCACTCACCTACAGGGTTCAGGAGACCCAGTACTTC. This chain joins TRBV18 and TRBJ2-5, with D possibly TRBD1 on 6 matching bases. The V end was cut by 4 bases, the J end by 5 bases, with 17 bases between. Per the germline V gene, CDR1 is KGHSH and CDR2 is LQKENI. The CDR3 runs 15 residues.

The chain links TRBV7-9 to TRBJ2-7; D possibly corresponds to TRBD2 (6 bases). V was pared by 3 bases and J by 2 bases, with 11 bases between. In germline, CDR1 is SEHNR, CDR2 FQNEAQ (reference sequence). The CDR3 loop spans 14 amino acids. The DNA of the CDR3 is TGTGCCAGCAGCTTCGGCGGGACGACCTACGAGCAGTACTTC. It specifies CASSFGGTTYEQYF.